A single sample gave rise to the 22 T cell receptor beta chains below, sequenced in a study of cytomegalovirus exposure and HLA in healthy donors. The PCR was carried out with 60 Vbeta primers and 13 Jbeta primers. TCRdb's table, derived via immunoSEQ multiplex PCR, lists solely in-frame clones and lacks some. The sample includes 100,000 to 150,000 clones, 80% seen only once; the top ten take 2% to 3%. The sequenced material came from PBMCs. The receptor source for this set is a man aged 25-40 years in good health and CMV-seronegative.

The genes are TRBV19 and TRBJ2-5; unclear D gene. Germline CDR1 LNHDA, CDR2 SQIVND (reference sequence). V gave up 6 bases and J gave up 1 base, with 12 bases separating them. The CDR3 length is 14 residues. CDR3 region: CASSQDQSQETQYF. Written as DNA, the CDR3 is TGTGCCAGTAGCCAGGATCAATCCCAAGAGACCCAGTACTTC.

The rearrangement joins TRBV5-4 to TRBJ2-1; 12 positions agree with TRBD2. This CDR3 has 15 residues. Germline loops: CDR1 SGHNT, CDR2 YYREEE (reference sequence). V was clipped by 2 bases and J by 5 bases; unmatched bases: 2. The CDR3, as DNA: TGTGCCAGCAGCTTAGGACTAGCGGGGAACAATGAGCAGTTCTTC. Its protein product is CASSLGLAGNNEQFF.

In this sample, this clone turned up once. The chain joins TRBV15 to TRBJ2-3, with unresolved D. Germline CDR1 is LNHNV and CDR2 is YYDKDF (reference sequence). The CDR3 is 14 amino acids. The germline V and J ends were trimmed by 4 bases and 0 bases, with 8 bases remaining between them. The CDR3 spells CATSKHLSTDTQYF. The DNA for the CDR3 is TGTGCCACCAGCAAACATCTTAGCACAGATACGCAGTATTTT.

In DNA form, the CDR3 reads TGTGCCACCTCAGACAGGCCGGATTTGGATACGCAGTATTTT. Protein product: CATSDRPDLDTQYF. The chain employs TRBV19 and TRBJ2-3, with a possible D match to TRBD1 (6 bases). This CDR3 has 14 residues. Germline-derived CDR1 and CDR2 are LNHDA and SQIVND (reference sequence). Trimming cost V 10 bases and J 6 bases, with 20 bases left between them.

This chain joins TRBV5-1 and TRBJ1-4; no clear D gene. Trimming stripped 5 bases from V and 1 base from J, with 6 bases between. The CDR3 runs 13 residues. The germline V gene encodes CDR1 SGHRS and CDR2 YFSETQ. CDR3 DNA: TGCGCCAGCAGGCCGGGAACTAATGAAAAACTGTTTTTT. Translation gives CASRPGTNEKLFF. Using reference TRBV5-1 and TRBJ1-4 for the parts outside the CDR3, the full variable domain is KAGVTQTPRYLIKTRGQQVTLSCSPISGHRSVSWYQQTPGQGLQFLFEYFSETQRNKGNFPGRFSGRQFSNSRSEMNVSTLELGDSALYLCASRPGTNEKLFFGSGTQLSVL.

The chain joins TRBV9 to TRBJ2-1; maybe TRBD1 (6 bases). V was clipped by 3 bases and J by 6 bases, with 19 bases between them. Germline V CDR1 and CDR2: SGDLS, YYNGEE. The CDR3 length is 16 residues. The CDR3 here is CASSATGIANRNEQFF. DNA for the CDR3: TGTGCCAGCAGCGCTACAGGGATAGCAAACCGCAATGAGCAGTTCTTC.

The chain links TRBV19 to TRBJ2-7, with 10 bases fitting TRBD2. V dropped 5 bases and J dropped 4; count of bases not matched to a gene: 5. The length of the CDR3 is 14 residues. Germline lookup yields CDR1 LNHDA and CDR2 SQIVND (reference sequence). The CDR3 spells CASSVPGLAYEQYF. For the CDR3, the DNA is TGTGCCAGTAGTGTTCCGGGACTAGCGTACGAGCAGTACTTC.

The CDR3 DNA sequence: TGCGCCAGCAGCACAGGGGAGGAGACCCAGTACTTC. The encoded protein is CASSTGEETQYF. This rearrangement joins TRBV5-1 to TRBJ2-5, with TRBD1 identical over 7 bases. Germline lookup yields CDR1 SGHRS and CDR2 YFSETQ. This CDR3 contains 12 residues. V dropped 4 bases and J dropped 5; count of bases not matched to a gene: 2.

This chain connects TRBV5-1 to TRBJ2-5, with TRBD2 identical over 9 bases. With V trimmed by 4 bases and J by 1 base, 5 bases remained unmatched. The germline CDR1 and CDR2 sequences are SGHRS and YFSETQ. There are 15 residues in the CDR3. The CDR3 sequence is CASSRRGGFQETQYF. The CDR3 region has the DNA TGCGCCAGCAGCAGGCGGGGGGGATTCCAAGAGACCCAGTACTTC.

This sequence joins TRBV28 and TRBJ1-3; no firm D call. The CDR3 is 14 residues long. Germline V gene lookup returns CDR1 MDHEN and CDR2 SYDVKM. V was clipped by 3 bases and J by 0 bases, with 6 bases between them. CDR3 DNA sequence: TGTGCCAGCAGTTTGATAGTCTCTGGAAACACCATATATTTT. Translation: CASSLIVSGNTIYF.

The V gene is TRBV4-1, the J gene TRBJ2-3, with D possibly matching TRBD2 (6 bases). The V and J ends lost 4 bases and 0 bases respectively, with 14 bases between them. This CDR3 contains 16 residues. Germline V CDR1 and CDR2: MGHRA, YSYEKL. This CDR3 reads CASSPKRVGSTDTQYF. In nucleotides, the CDR3 is TGCGCCAGCAGCCCTAAGCGGGTCGGGAGCACAGATACGCAGTATTTT.

The V and J genes are TRBV29-1 and TRBJ2-7, with 7 bases matching TRBD1. CDR3 length equals 12 residues. CDR1 SQVTM and CDR2 ANQGSEA come from the germline V gene. The J segment lost 6 bases and the V segment lost 4 bases, leaving 6 bases of the junction unmatched. The chain's CDR3 is CSVVHRGPEQYF. The DNA of the CDR3 is TGCAGCGTTGTCCACAGGGGCCCCGAGCAGTACTTC.

The rearrangement uses TRBV5-4 and TRBJ1-3, with 7 bases fitting TRBD1. CDR1 is SGHNT, CDR2 YYREEE, per germline (reference sequence). The V and J ends lost 4 bases and 9 bases, in that order; junction bases with no gene match: 16. The CDR3 is 16 residues long. The CDR3 region is CASSAGTASLGPTIYF. DNA for the CDR3: TGTGCCAGCAGCGCGGGGACAGCTTCTCTGGGGCCCACCATATATTTT.

The chain combines TRBV5-5 with TRBJ2-3; TRBD1 agrees at 7 bases. Germline V lookup: CDR1 SGHKS, CDR2 YYEKEE (reference sequence). V was pared by 4 bases and J by 0 bases, with 5 bases of the junction left unmatched. CDR3 length: 15 amino acids. The DNA of the CDR3 is TGTGCCAGCAGCCAGGGACAGCCCAGCACAGATACGCAGTATTTT. Amino acids: CASSQGQPSTDTQYF.

This clone was detected a few times. In nucleotides, the CDR3 is TGTGCCAGCAGCTTGCATTCGAACACTGAAGCTTTCTTT. This codes for CASSLHSNTEAFF. The rearrangement uses TRBV5-4 and TRBJ1-1; the D is unclear. The CDR3 loop spans 13 amino acids. Germline loops: CDR1 SGHNT, CDR2 YYREEE (reference sequence). With 1 base removed from V and 1 base from J, the gap between germline ends came to 5 bases.

This clone was recorded a few times. This chain connects TRBV28 to TRBJ2-7, with 7 bases aligning to TRBD1. Germline V CDR1 and CDR2: MDHEN, SYDVKM. There are 14 residues in the CDR3. V lost 3 bases, J lost 2 bases, and 4 bases stayed unmatched. The CDR3 DNA reads as TGTGCCAGCAGTTTGCTCAGGGGGACCTACGAGCAGTACTTC. Encoded protein: CASSLLRGTYEQYF.

The J gene is TRBJ2-1, the V gene TRBV19; D possibly corresponds to TRBD2 (6 bases). This CDR3 is built from 15 residues. Germline V gene lookup returns CDR1 LNHDA and CDR2 SQIVND (reference sequence). V lost 3 bases, J lost 4 bases, and 13 bases lay in between. CDR3 protein: CASSIGQGLYNEQFF. CDR3 coding DNA: TGTGCCAGTAGTATCGGGCAGGGACTGTACAATGAGCAGTTCTTC.

The chain has TRBV5-1 and TRBJ2-5; 7 bases fit TRBD2. The J segment lost 1 base and the V segment lost 0 bases, leaving 3 bases of the junction unmatched. Germline V lookup: CDR1 SGHRS, CDR2 YFSETQ. The CDR3 is 15 residues long. CDR3 in DNA: TGCGCCAGCAGCTTGGGACTAGCCGGCCAAGAGACCCAGTACTTC. Translation gives CASSLGLAGQETQYF.

Only one count was recorded for this clone. This sequence joins TRBV5-6 and TRBJ2-7, with a tentative D call TRBD1 (5 bases). CDR1 and CDR2 from the germline V gene are SGHDT and YYEEEE. The CDR3 length is 15 residues. Trimming cost V 2 bases and J 7 bases, with 19 bases left between them. This CDR3 reads CASSFYSSGQREQYF. The CDR3 nucleotides are TGTGCCAGCAGCTTTTATTCGTCAGGGCAAAGGGAGCAGTACTTC.

The chain joins TRBV12-5 to TRBJ2-5; TRBD1 matches 11 bases. V lost 6 bases to trimming and J lost 4 bases; unmatched junction nucleotides: 10. Germline CDR1 reads LGHNT; CDR2 reads FRNRAP. The CDR3 totals 16 residues. CDR3 residues: CASGKTGQGVVETQYF. CDR3 DNA: TGTGCTAGTGGGAAGACGGGACAGGGGGTCGTAGAGACCCAGTACTTC.

The rearrangement joins TRBV29-1 to TRBJ1-6; 7 nucleotides line up with TRBD1. V was pared by 7 bases and J by 10 bases, with 10 bases of the junction left unmatched. The CDR3 length is 13 residues. CDR1 is SQVTM, CDR2 ANQGSEA, per germline. This CDR3 reads CSARRDRESPLHF. The CDR3 nucleotides are TGCAGCGCCCGTCGAGACAGGGAGTCACCCCTCCACTTT. The variable domain in full, completed from reference TRBV29-1 and TRBJ1-6, reads SAVISQKPSRDICQRGTSLTIQCQVDSQVTMMFWYRQQPGQSLTLIATANQGSEATYESGFVIDKFPISRPNLTFSTLTVSNMSPEDSSIYLCSARRDRESPLHFGNGTRLTVT.

The V and J genes are TRBV7-9 and TRBJ2-1, with a weak D call TRBD2 (5 bases). CDR3 length equals 14 residues. Trimming stripped 5 bases from V and 4 bases from J, with 12 bases between. Germline CDR1 is SEHNR and CDR2 is FQNEAQ (reference sequence). DNA of the CDR3: TGTGCCAGCAGCCTCTACGGGGATTACAATGAGCAGTTCTTC. Translation gives CASSLYGDYNEQFF.